The rows below give T cell receptor beta chains drawn from one sample of a study of blood T cell repertoires in COVID-19. Data came from immunoSEQ multiplex PCR; TCRdb stores just in-frame clones and leaves some out. The sample lists fewer than 350,000 clones, more than 75% occurring once. Sequencing was carried out using peripheral blood. Receptors were obtained from a woman under 40 who had recovered from COVID-19. Each CDR3 is given without its conserved first and last residue.

V gene	J gene	CDR3 protein
TRBV5-1	TRBJ1-1	ASSSPPGAEAF
TRBV5-4	TRBJ2-5	ASSLGLAGGTPQETQY
TRBV7-2	TRBJ2-5	ASSPSSGNQETQY
TRBV2	TRBJ2-5	ASSEEGEETQY
TRBV6-5	TRBJ2-7	ASSTLGGSPYEQY
TRBV6-5	TRBJ1-1	ASNRVTGQGTEAF
TRBV3-1/TRBV3-2	TRBJ2-7	ASSQVSSGAHSYEQY
TRBV11-2	TRBJ2-3	ASSFLAGAGTDTQY
TRBV28	TRBJ2-2	ASSFRGPSTGELF
TRBV7-9	TRBJ2-5	ASTSPSGSETQY
TRBV7-8	TRBJ1-2	ASSGGRSGYT
TRBV7-2	TRBJ2-7	ASSRTGGPYEQY
TRBV29-1	TRBJ1-2	SVESDRSGYGYT
TRBV24-1	TRBJ2-2	ATSDSTGLRDTGELF
TRBV7-2	TRBJ1-4	ASSFSWGADEKLF
TRBV5-4	TRBJ1-1	ASSQVVNTEAF
TRBV5-6	TRBJ1-1	ASSFWAPNTEAF
TRBV11-3	TRBJ1-1	ASSAGTGIEAF
TRBV27	TRBJ2-7	ASRVAGGSYEQY
TRBV2	TRBJ1-2	ASGETGIGGYT
TRBV12-3/TRBV12-4	TRBJ1-2	ASSLGQPYGYT
TRBV7-2	TRBJ2-7	ASSLGPGQGAHEQY
TRBV21-1	TRBJ1-1	ASRRADRGRHPEAF
TRBV2	TRBJ1-6	ASSERQDSPLH
TRBV5-1	TRBJ2-2	ASSFLRGDTGELF